This TCR beta chain derives from a study of blood T cell repertoires in COVID-19. Study at large: Samples of COVID-19 (acute and convalescent) were obtained from the United States, Italy and Spain. In each case, the material was cDNA or gDNA derived from T cells, B-cell-depleted T cells, or PBMCs.

Between the trimmed V and J ends, which lost 7 bases and 6 bases, there was a span of 15 bases. The CDR3 covers 12 residues. The germline gives CDR1 SQVTM, CDR2 ANQGSEA. Per the authors' pipeline: Reference gene primer amplification yielded estimated nucleated cell counts. This table comes from immunoSEQ multiplex PCR, and its TCRdb copy is limited to in-frame clones, with some not included. That table is the source of V, J and clone size, and D and trimming were worked out from the DNA. The data contain around 97,000 clones, approximately 87% of them singletons. This clone occurred a few times. The TCR comes from a human donor in a cohort sampled during active COVID-19. J is TRBJ1-1 and V is TRBV29-1; tentative D call: TRBD1 (6 bases). The source material was peripheral blood. CDR3 DNA sequence: TGCAGCGCCCTAGAGGGGGTCGCTGAAGCTTTCTTT. It encodes CSALEGVAEAFF.